This entry lists 20 T cell receptor beta chains sequenced from one sample in a study of T cells after yellow fever vaccination. TCRdb redid the calling of the 5' RACE reads with MiXCR, one entry per CDR3 protein. The repertoire holds about 310,000 distinct CDR3 sequences, with around 3.9% as singletons. The material was PBMCs, obtained on the day of the yellow fever booster vaccination. Every receptor here comes from a man between 18 and 29 years old who received the YFV17D yellow fever vaccine.

This clonotype was detected ten times or more. The chain couples TRBV2 to TRBJ1-1, with TRBD1 identical over 7 bases. The trim removed 4 bases at V and 0 bases at J, leaving 5 bases unmatched. The CDR3 totals 15 residues. Germline loops: CDR1 SNHLY, CDR2 FYNNEI. The CDR3 region is CASSGDSFMNTEAFF. The CDR3 nucleotides are TGTGCCAGCAGTGGGGACAGCTTCATGAACACTGAAGCTTTCTTT.

The rearrangement uses TRBV6-1 and TRBJ1-1, with D unresolved. The CDR3 runs to 13 residues. Looked up from germline, CDR1 is MNHNS and CDR2 is SASEGT. V was pared by 8 bases and J by 0 bases, with 10 bases between. The CDR3 DNA reads TGTGCCAGCTCCTCTAGATTGAACACTGAAGCTTTCTTT. It translates to CASSSRLNTEAFF.

This chain uses TRBV7-6 with TRBJ2-3; perhaps D is TRBD1 or TRBD2 (5 bases each). The germline V gene encodes CDR1 SGHVS and CDR2 FNYEAQ. The CDR3 has 16 amino acids. V dropped 5 bases and J dropped 4 bases, with 19 bases sitting between them. The CDR3 loop reads CASSLSGPGSADTQYF. The CDR3 region has the DNA TGTGCCAGCAGCCTCTCAGGGCCAGGGAGCGCAGATACGCAGTATTTT.

This clonotype was observed at least ten times. The chain employs TRBV7-2 and TRBJ2-5; D unresolved. The germline CDR1 and CDR2 sequences are SGHTA and FQGNSA. Trimming cost V 4 bases and J 1 base, with 10 bases left between them. This CDR3 comprises 14 residues. CDR3: CASSSGWGQETQYF. Written as DNA, the CDR3 is TGTGCCAGCAGCTCTGGTTGGGGCCAAGAGACCCAGTACTTC.

This clonotype was recorded many times. The gene calls are TRBV7-9 and TRBJ2-1; 12 bases map to TRBD2. The J segment lost 1 base and the V segment lost 4 bases, leaving 8 bases of the junction unmatched. CDR3 size: 18 residues. The germline V gene encodes CDR1 SEHNR and CDR2 FQNEAQ (reference sequence). The CDR3 region is CASSSLGLAGTSYNEQFF. Here the CDR3 DNA reads TGTGCCAGCAGCTCCCTAGGACTAGCGGGGACATCCTACAATGAGCAGTTCTTC.

This clonotype was counted at least ten times. The chain is built from TRBV12-3 or TRBV12-4 and TRBJ2-3, with 14 nucleotides matching TRBD2. This CDR3 spans 17 amino acids. V dropped 5 bases and J dropped 6; count of bases not matched to a gene: 10. CDR3 DNA: TGTGCCAGCAGTGGGACTAGCGGGGGCGACGAGGCGGATACGCAGTATTTT. Translated: CASSGTSGGDEADTQYF.

This clonotype was found many times. The chain employs TRBV6-4 and TRBJ2-2; 11 nucleotides match TRBD2. This CDR3 comprises 15 residues. Trimming removed 2 bases from V and 4 bases from J; junction bases left unmatched: 0. The germline CDR1 and CDR2 sequences are MRHNA and SNTAGT. CDR3 in amino acids: CASSDTSGGTGELFF. The CDR3 DNA is TGTGCCAGCAGTGACACTAGCGGGGGCACCGGGGAGCTGTTTTTT.

This sequence joins TRBV20-1 and TRBJ1-4; D is ambiguous. Germline lookup yields CDR1 DFQATT and CDR2 SNEGSKA (reference sequence). The CDR3 loop spans 20 amino acids. V lost 1 base to trimming and J lost 0 bases, with 24 bases between them. CDR3 region: CSARASISTTKGATNEKLFF. The CDR3 DNA follows: TGCAGTGCTAGAGCCTCCATTTCGACCACAAAGGGAGCAACTAATGAAAAACTGTTTTTT.

The chain employs TRBV10-3 and TRBJ2-5; a possible D gene is TRBD2 (5 bases). This CDR3 comprises 12 residues. V was cut by 1 base and J by 9 bases, with 9 bases left in between. Germline CDR1 reads ENHRY; CDR2 reads SYGVKD. DNA of the CDR3: TGTGCCATCAGTGAGTGGACCGGGGCCCAGTACTTC. It codes for CAISEWTGAQYF.

This clonotype was seen many times. The chain uses TRBV9 and TRBJ1-2; D gene ambiguous. This CDR3 is 15 amino acids long. Germline CDR1 SGDLS, CDR2 YYNGEE. V lost 2 bases and J lost 4, with 15 bases in between. The CDR3 region is CASSVATPGPYGYTF. In DNA form, the CDR3 reads TGTGCCAGCAGCGTGGCCACCCCCGGGCCCTATGGCTACACCTTC.

This clonotype was found a few times. The chain employs TRBV25-1 and TRBJ1-6; D call uncertain. V was pared by 7 bases and J by 10 bases, with 11 bases between. This CDR3 spans 12 amino acids. The V gene's germline CDR1 is MGHDK and CDR2 SYGVNS. CDR3 amino acids: CASTEGSSPLHF. The CDR3 DNA follows: TGTGCCAGCACGGAGGGTTCATCACCCCTCCACTTT.

Comments on this clonotype: A much larger clone is a single base away; this may be a read error. The rearrangement uses TRBV2 and TRBJ1-5; perhaps TRBD1 as D (6 bases). The CDR3 extends over 15 amino acids. From germline, CDR1 is SNHLY and CDR2 FYNNEI. DNA for the CDR3: TGTGCCAGCAGTGGGACAGCCATAAGCATTCAGCCCCAGCATTTT. The encoded protein is CASSGTAISIQPQHF.

Many counts were recorded for this clonotype. The rearrangement joins TRBV7-6 to TRBJ2-6; D is perhaps TRBD2 (6 bases). Trimming removed 5 bases at V and 0 bases at J, with 14 bases between. Germline CDR1 is SGHVS and CDR2 is FNYEAQ. This CDR3 comprises 17 residues. CDR3 DNA: TGTGCCAGCAGCCCCTACCTCGGGAGCTCTGGGGCCAACGTCCTGACTTTC. Amino acid sequence: CASSPYLGSSGANVLTF. The variable domain in full, completed from reference TRBV7-6 and TRBJ2-6, reads GAGVSQSPRYKVTKRGQDVALRCDPISGHVSLYWYRQALGQGPEFLTYFNYEAQQDKSGLPNDRFSAERPEGSISTLTIQRTEQRDSAMYRCASSPYLGSSGANVLTFGAGSRLTVL.

The chain carries TRBV7-9 and TRBJ2-7; D is uncertain. The V and J ends lost 5 bases and 1 base respectively, with 12 bases between them. The CDR3 runs 14 residues. Germline loops: CDR1 SEHNR, CDR2 FQNEAQ (reference sequence). The CDR3 loop reads CASSPRISSYEQYF. Written as DNA, the CDR3 is TGTGCCAGCAGCCCCCGGATATCTTCCTACGAGCAGTACTTC.

This clonotype has only a few counts. CDR3 DNA sequence: TGCAGCGTTGAGGTTAACTACGAGCAGTACTTC. It encodes CSVEVNYEQYF. This chain joins TRBV29-1 and TRBJ2-7; D remains unclear. Germline V gene sequence: CDR1 SQVTM, CDR2 ANQGSEA. Deletions cut 3 bases from V and 3 bases from J, with 6 bases between. There are 11 residues in the CDR3.

This chain joins TRBV7-8 and TRBJ1-6; TRBD1 might be the D (5 bases). This CDR3 is built from 13 residues. Between the trimmed V and J ends, which lost 2 bases and 8 bases, there was a span of 7 bases. Germline-derived CDR1 and CDR2 are SGHVS and FQNEAQ. As DNA, the CDR3 is TGTGCCAGCAGCTTATGGGGGGATTCACCCCTCCACTTT. It yields the protein CASSLWGDSPLHF.

This chain uses TRBV7-6 with TRBJ2-1; TRBD2 matches 11 bases. CDR1 is SGHVS, CDR2 FNYEAQ, per germline. V was pared by 6 bases and J by 8 bases, with 12 bases of the junction left unmatched. There are 16 residues in the CDR3. CDR3 loop: CASRLIAGGIQDEQFF. DNA for the CDR3: TGTGCCAGCAGGCTCATAGCGGGGGGGATTCAAGATGAGCAGTTCTTC.

This clonotype was observed many times. This sequence joins TRBV5-1 and TRBJ1-4; D uncertain. Trimming removed 4 bases at V and 5 bases at J, with 12 bases between. The CDR3 has 14 residues. Germline loops: CDR1 SGHRS, CDR2 YFSETQ. For the CDR3, the DNA is TGCGCCAGCAGCAGATCCGGGGTCAATGAAAAACTGTTTTTT. Its protein product is CASSRSGVNEKLFF.

This chain uses TRBV12-2 with TRBJ1-5; no DNA check was done on the table's D call, TRBD1. TRBV12-2 is assigned pseudogene status. This CDR3 is 17 amino acids long. The CDR3 sequence: CASRSKGVGGCNQPQHF. CDR3 DNA sequence: TGTGCAAGTCGCTCGAAGGGGGTAGGCGGCTGCAATCAGCCCCAGCATTTT.

This clonotype was counted many times. The chain has TRBV4-3 and TRBJ2-4; D is unresolved. Trimming removed 1 base at V and 6 bases at J, with 10 bases between. Germline V lookup: CDR1 LGHNA, CDR2 YSLEER. The CDR3 consists of 14 residues. In nucleotides, the CDR3 is TGCGCCAGCAGCCAAGTGGGTCGGGCAAACATTCAGTACTTC. Protein: CASSQVGRANIQYF.